This T cell receptor (beta chain) was sequenced in a study of regulatory T cells in long-lasting Graves disease. To make TCR beta libraries, researchers used iRepertoire HTBI primers and Arm-PCR of CDR3 regions. TCRdb reanalysed the multiplex PCR reads using MiXCR and keeps one entry per CDR3 protein. The sample has 450,000 to 700,000 distinct CDR3 sequences, approximately 13% seen once. The CDR3 loop spans 14 amino acids. Germline values: CDR1 KGHSH, CDR2 LQKENI. Ten or more counts support this clonotype. Its antigen is as yet unknown. Described time point: newly diagnosed GD, antithyroid drugs for less than 3 months. PBMCs provided the RNA from which the TCR library was made. Study-wide results and caveats: Clonotypes that were public and shared totalled about 2,500 in persistent patients versus over 800 in new patients.

The data were also submitted as part of a second study, on T cells in Graves' hyperthyroidism and ophthalmopathy.

The sequenced sample was peripheral blood mononuclear cells (PBMCs), obtained at new diagnosis, from a patient treated with antithyroid drugs. V and J are TRBV18 and TRBJ2-3, with TRBD2 identical over 9 bases. The J call may be mistaken, given a closer DNA end match to TRBJ2-1. The TCR sequence derives from a man aged 30 to 45 with Graves disease. The CDR3 DNA sequence: TGTGCCAGCTCACCGAATAGCGGGAGAAGTGAGCAGTTCTTC. It translates to CASSPNSGRSEQFF.